These 20 T cell receptor beta chains were sequenced from one sample in a study of cytomegalovirus exposure and HLA in healthy donors. 60 Vbeta and 13 Jbeta primers were used in PCR. Clones were read by immunoSEQ multiplex PCR, and TCRdb kept only the in-frame ones, dropping some. The table shows 150,000 or so clones, with about 68% occurring only once. The sequencing sample was made of PBMCs. All receptors come from a man aged 25-45 years in good health and CMV-seronegative.

The rearrangement uses TRBV4-2 and TRBJ1-1, with a tentative D call TRBD1 (5 bases). V lost 5 bases, J lost 3 bases, and 16 bases lay in between. CDR1 and CDR2 from the germline V gene are LGHNA and YNFKEQ. CDR3 length: 15 amino acids. Written as DNA, the CDR3 is TGTGCCAGCAGCGACCCGGGGGGAAGGGACACTGAAGCTTTCTTT. Translating it yields CASSDPGGRDTEAFF.

V is TRBV7-2 and J is TRBJ2-7; no clear D. V was cut by 2 bases and J by 1 base, with 12 bases left in between. Germline V lookup: CDR1 SGHTA, CDR2 FQGNSA. This CDR3 is built from 15 residues. The CDR3 nucleotides read TGTGCCAGCAGCTTAACTTTCCTCTCATCCTACGAGCAGTACTTC. As protein: CASSLTFLSSYEQYF.

This clone was seen only once. The J gene is TRBJ2-3, the V gene TRBV19, with TRBD2 identical over 10 bases. Germline values: CDR1 LNHDA, CDR2 SQIVND (reference sequence). V lost 4 bases, J lost 5 bases, and 9 bases stayed unmatched. This CDR3 comprises 16 residues. The CDR3 sequence: CASSKLGLAIGDTQYF. The CDR3 coding sequence is TGTGCCAGTAGTAAATTGGGACTAGCGATAGGAGATACGCAGTATTTT.

Points on this clone: The same CDR3 can be traced to other DNA sequences in this sample. The genes are TRBV5-1 and TRBJ1-2; TRBD1 agrees at 7 bases. This CDR3 has 14 residues. V was pared by 0 bases and J by 4 bases, with 3 bases of the junction left unmatched. Germline V gene data show CDR1 as SGHRS and CDR2 as YFSETQ. The CDR3 region has the DNA TGCGCCAGCAGCTTGGACAGGGACAGCTATGGCTACACCTTC. Protein product: CASSLDRDSYGYTF.

The chain combines TRBV7-2 with TRBJ1-4, with D uncertain. V lost 5 bases, J lost 1 base, and 8 bases lay in between. Germline V gives CDR1 SGHTA, CDR2 FQGNSA. This CDR3 contains 14 residues. The CDR3 sequence is CASSQPGTNEKLFF. CDR3 sequence (DNA): TGTGCCAGCAGCCAACCGGGAACTAATGAAAAACTGTTTTTT.

The chain employs TRBV18 and TRBJ1-1; perhaps TRBD1 as D (6 bases). The V end lost 4 bases, the J end lost 1 base, and 10 bases lay between the germline ends. CDR3 size: 14 residues. Germline CDR1 reads KGHSH; CDR2 reads LQKENI. The DNA for the CDR3 is TGTGCCAGCTCACTCGGACAGCCGAACACTGAAGCTTTCTTT. This codes for CASSLGQPNTEAFF. Together with reference TRBV18 and TRBJ1-1, the CDR3 gives the full variable domain: NAGVMQNPRHLVRRRGQEARLRCSPMKGHSHVYWYRQLPEEGLKFMVYLQKENIIDESGMPKERFSAEFPKEGPSILRIQQVVRGDSAAYFCASSLGQPNTEAFFGQGTRLTVV.

V usage is TRBV6-6 and J usage is TRBJ1-6, with TRBD1 matching 10 bases. Germline CDR1 MNHNY, CDR2 SVGAGI (reference sequence). The V segment lost 6 bases and the J segment 7 bases; nucleotides outside the gene matches: 3. The CDR3 has 14 amino acids. CDR3 amino acids: CASRADRGNSPLHF. CDR3 nucleotides: TGTGCCAGCAGGGCGGACAGGGGGAATTCACCCCTCCACTTT.

The chain is built from TRBV19 and TRBJ2-5, with 8 positions matching TRBD1. Germline V lookup: CDR1 LNHDA, CDR2 SQIVND (reference sequence). The CDR3 covers 14 residues. V dropped 5 bases and J dropped 6; count of bases not matched to a gene: 8. The CDR3: CASSPQGTGQTQYF. The CDR3 DNA follows: TGTGCCAGTAGTCCCCAGGGGACAGGTCAGACCCAGTACTTC.

The chain recombines TRBV7-8 with TRBJ2-2; possibly TRBD1 for D (5 bases). This CDR3 is 15 amino acids long. The V end was cut by 3 bases, the J end by 6 bases, with 14 bases between. Germline V gene sequence: CDR1 SGHVS, CDR2 FQNEAQ. The CDR3 DNA reads TGTGCCAGCAGCTTCGACCCCCAGGGTCCCGGGGAGCTGTTTTTT. It specifies CASSFDPQGPGELFF.

The chain uses TRBV6-6 and TRBJ2-5, with D unresolved. The ends were cut back, 6 bases at V and 7 bases at J, with 21 bases in the middle. The CDR3 is 15 amino acids. The germline gives CDR1 MNHNY, CDR2 SVGAGI (reference sequence). In nucleotides, the CDR3 is TGTGCCAGCAGGCCGAGTCTTACAAAGACGGGGACCCAGTACTTC. It is translated as CASRPSLTKTGTQYF.

V and J are TRBV5-1 and TRBJ1-2; D perhaps matches TRBD1 (6 bases). The V and J ends lost 4 bases and 4 bases respectively, with 8 bases between them. Germline V gene data show CDR1 as SGHRS and CDR2 as YFSETQ. This CDR3 has 12 amino acids. DNA of the CDR3: TGCGCCAGCAGCGTGGACAGCTATGGCTACACCTTC. Protein product: CASSVDSYGYTF. Supplemented by reference TRBV5-1 and TRBJ1-2, the full variable domain reads KAGVTQTPRYLIKTRGQQVTLSCSPISGHRSVSWYQQTPGQGLQFLFEYFSETQRNKGNFPGRFSGRQFSNSRSEMNVSTLELGDSALYLCASSVDSYGYTFGSGTRLTVV.

This chain connects TRBV4-2 to TRBJ1-1; 8 nucleotides line up with TRBD1. Per the germline V gene, CDR1 is LGHNA and CDR2 is YNFKEQ. The CDR3 consists of 16 residues. V lost 0 bases and J lost 5; bases outside the gene matches: 8. The CDR3 DNA reads TGTGCCAGCAGCCAAGAGGGGGGGACAGGACCGACTGAAGCTTTCTTT. It translates to CASSQEGGTGPTEAFF.

This clone was detected only once. V gene TRBV6-5 combines with J gene TRBJ1-2; 10 positions match TRBD1. In germline, CDR1 is MNHEY, CDR2 SVGAGI. V lost 0 bases and J lost 7; bases outside the gene matches: 8. The CDR3 runs to 16 residues. CDR3 bases: TGTGCCAGCAGTTACTCACCACCGGGACAGGGGTCTGGCTACACCTTC. Amino acids: CASSYSPPGQGSGYTF.

This chain joins TRBV6-1 and TRBJ1-2, with 12 bases identical to TRBD1. The germline CDR1 and CDR2 sequences are MNHNS and SASEGT. The length of the CDR3 is 14 residues. Trimming at V came to 6 bases and at J to 7 bases, leaving 6 bases not matched to a gene. The DNA for the CDR3 is TGTGCCAGCAGAGGGACAGGGGGCATTAGTGGCTACACCTTC. Translated, it gives CASRGTGGISGYTF.

The chain joins TRBV10-3 to TRBJ2-7; 12 nucleotides match TRBD2. The V and J ends lost 5 bases and 7 bases, in that order; junction bases with no gene match: 9. Per germline, CDR1 ENHRY and CDR2 SYGVKD. The CDR3 sequence is 15 residues long. The CDR3 here is CAISQGLAGMGEQYF. The CDR3 bases are TGTGCCATCAGTCAAGGACTAGCGGGGATGGGGGAGCAGTACTTC.

This sequence joins TRBV5-1 and TRBJ1-1, with D possibly TRBD1 on 6 matching bases. Germline CDR1 is SGHRS and CDR2 is YFSETQ. The CDR3 spans 14 residues. Trimming shortened V by 2 bases and J by 4 bases, and 12 bases separated the two germline ends. CDR3 protein: CASSLQQGSTEAFF. In nucleotides, the CDR3 is TGCGCCAGCAGCTTACAACAGGGAAGCACTGAAGCTTTCTTT. The full variable domain, its missing parts supplied by reference TRBV5-1 and TRBJ1-1, is KAGVTQTPRYLIKTRGQQVTLSCSPISGHRSVSWYQQTPGQGLQFLFEYFSETQRNKGNFPGRFSGRQFSNSRSEMNVSTLELGDSALYLCASSLQQGSTEAFFGQGTRLTVV.

The chain is built from TRBV19 and TRBJ1-2; 7 nucleotides agree with TRBD1. The germline CDR1 and CDR2 sequences are LNHDA and SQIVND (reference sequence). This CDR3 is 14 amino acids long. The ends lost 3 bases at V and 7 bases at J; junction bases unmatched: 8. The CDR3 protein is CASSINRGNSGYTF. In DNA form, the CDR3 reads TGTGCCAGTAGTATTAACAGGGGAAATTCTGGCTACACCTTC. Supplemented by reference TRBV19 and TRBJ1-2, the full variable domain reads DGGITQSPKYLFRKEGQNVTLSCEQNLNHDAMYWYRQDPGQGLRLIYYSQIVNDFQKGDIAEGYSVSREKKESFPLTVTSAQKNPTAFYLCASSINRGNSGYTFGSGTRLTVV.

Points on this clone: One junction end does not reproduce the germline sequence, and a read error may be involved. This chain uses TRBV6-5 with TRBJ1-2; D possibly corresponds to TRBD1 (6 bases). This CDR3 is built from 11 residues. The germline CDR1 and CDR2 sequences are MNHEY and SVGAGI. DNA for the CDR3: TGTGCCAGCAGCTATTCCGGACAGTACCCCTTC. Encoded protein: CASSYSGQYPF.

The J gene is TRBJ2-5, the V gene TRBV29-1, with a tentative D call TRBD2 (5 bases). This CDR3 has 13 residues. CDR1 is SQVTM, CDR2 ANQGSEA, per germline. Trimming took off 4 bases at V and 0 bases at J, with 9 bases between the two ends. This CDR3 reads CSVVTGYQETQYF. Here the CDR3 DNA reads TGCAGCGTTGTCACGGGGTACCAAGAGACCCAGTACTTC.

The rearrangement uses TRBV4-3 and TRBJ1-2; 7 positions agree with TRBD1. J gave up 5 bases and V 0 bases, and 6 bases lay outside the gene matches. This CDR3 comprises 15 residues. Germline values: CDR1 LGHNA, CDR2 YSLEER. In DNA, the CDR3 is TGCGCCAGCAGCCAAGATGGAGGGACAGCTTATGGCTACACCTTC. It yields the protein CASSQDGGTAYGYTF.